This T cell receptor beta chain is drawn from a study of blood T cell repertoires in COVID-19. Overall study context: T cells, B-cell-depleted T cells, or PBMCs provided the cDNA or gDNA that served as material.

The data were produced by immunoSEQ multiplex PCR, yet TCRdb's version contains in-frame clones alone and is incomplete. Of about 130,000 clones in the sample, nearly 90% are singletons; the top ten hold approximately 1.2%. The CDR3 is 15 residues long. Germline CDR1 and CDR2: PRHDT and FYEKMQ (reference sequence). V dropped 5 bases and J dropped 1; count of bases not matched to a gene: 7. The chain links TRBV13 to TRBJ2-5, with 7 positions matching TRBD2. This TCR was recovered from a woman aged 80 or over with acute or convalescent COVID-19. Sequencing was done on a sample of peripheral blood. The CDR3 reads CASSKSTSVQETQYF. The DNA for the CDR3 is TGTGCCAGCAGCAAAAGCACTAGCGTCCAAGAGACCCAGTACTTC.